This T cell receptor beta chain was recovered during a study of blood T cell repertoires in COVID-19. For the study at large: The United States, Italy and Spain supplied acute and convalescent COVID-19 samples. In each case, the material was cDNA or gDNA derived from T cells, B-cell-depleted T cells, or PBMCs.

Germline lookup yields CDR1 LGHNA and CDR2 YSLEER. The CDR3 length is 15 residues. Trimming took off 1 base at V and 1 base at J, with 10 bases between the two ends. Under the authors' procedure: How many nucleated cells were present was estimated from reference gene primer amplification. Measured with immunoSEQ multiplex PCR; TCRdb has only the in-frame clones, and not every one. The D gene and trimming were derived from the DNA, and the V and J assignments and clone size from that table. The data show hundreds of thousands of clones, with 75% to 90% seen just once and roughly 6% held by the top ten.

The sequencing input was peripheral blood. This receptor was taken from a man aged 55 to 70 who had recovered from COVID-19. V is TRBV4-3 and J is TRBJ1-1; possibly TRBD1 for D (6 bases). CDR3 sequence (DNA): TGCGCCAGCAGCCAAGTGGGGGGGCCGAACACTGAAGCTTTCTTT. Protein product: CASSQVGGPNTEAFF.